In its sample, the clone carrying this TCR beta chain was seen a few times. MiXCR, applied by TCRdb to the RT-PCR reads, yields one record per CDR3 protein. This table holds about 700,000 distinct CDR3 sequences, 14% found once. V was cut by 2 bases and J by 1 base, with 8 bases left in between. The CDR3 contains 13 residues. Germline V gene sequence: CDR1 DFQATT, CDR2 SNEGSKA (reference sequence). This clonotype was obtained from a female donor in good health, serving as a healthy control. The sequenced sample was memory CD4+ T cells from blood. J is TRBJ2-5 and V is TRBV20-1; D possibly corresponds to TRBD1 (6 bases). The CDR3 DNA reads TGCAGTGCTAGACGGGACACCCAAGAGACCCAGTACTTC. This encodes CSARRDTQETQYF.